This T cell receptor beta chain came from a study of blood T cell repertoires in COVID-19 (dated by TCRdb to about 2020). Regarding the research as a whole: Samples from collaborators originated in the United States, Italy and Spain and spanned both the acute and convalescent phases of COVID-19. The prospective study material was composed of cDNA or gDNA derived from T cells, B-cell-depleted T cells, or PBMCs. Subjects who had been exposed to COVID-19, were actively infected with it, or had recovered from it provided the deeply sampled blood TCRbeta repertoires that made up the dataset. The repertoires were released in a freely available public database intended as a resource for research on the immune response to SARS-CoV-2. The samples were drawn from two sources: the first 160 participants of the ongoing ImmuneRACE study, and 950 to 1,500 subjects contributed by 6 global collaborators. A de-identified subject ID, COVID-19 status, age in years and sex were almost always included in the sample metadata. Where available, HLA class I and class II types were obtained from metadata supplied by the sample provider rather than from assay-based typing. Beyond this particular receptor, the publication reports: The amount of clinical and demographic metadata varied by source and participant and was provided uncurated.

Of note for this clone: Its specific antigen is unknown. No qualities accompany the bases; no much larger clone lies one base away.

The collaborating institutions used their own protocols to collect whole blood in K2EDTA tubes. For TCRbeta analysis, collaborators shipped samples as frozen whole blood, isolated PBMCs, or DNA extracted from either of those sample types. The CDR3 runs 11 residues from the cysteine to the phenylalanine. Left in the record is the CDR3 DNA by itself, 33 bases read in frame from the first base. The germline V gene encodes CDR1 SGHRS and CDR2 YFSETQ. At the junction V is shortened by 5 bases and J by 11 bases; bases outside the gene matches: 7. TCRbeta CDR3 regions were amplified from genomic DNA by means of the immunoSEQ Assay, a bias-controlled multiplex PCR. As for the authors' bioinformatics: Within the assay, amplification of reference gene primers was used to estimate how many nucleated cells each sample contained. Sequence reads were collapsed and filtered to measure the absolute abundance of every unique TCRbeta CDR3 rearrangement. For each sample, productive Simpson clonality was calculated as the square root of Simpson's diversity index over productive rearrangements. Held by TCRdb, this immuneACCESS table contains in-frame sequences only and omits some clones. Under half of the omission traces to an unresolved V gene where checked; the cause of the rest is unknown. V, J and clone size reflect that table, while D and trimming were determined from the DNA. Counted in this sample were tens of thousands of clones; more than 80% of them appeared once. The ten largest clones capture 4% to 5.5% of the sample.

The TCR sequence derives from a man older than 75 with acute or convalescent COVID-19. In this chain, TRBV5-1 is recombined with TRBJ2-7; 7 bases in the middle match TRBD2. The material sequenced was peripheral blood. The CDR3 amino acid sequence is: CASSPGRDKYF. The bases read TGCGCCAGCAGTCCGGGGAGGGATAAGTACTTC. Outside the CDR3, residues come from the reference TRBV5-1 and TRBJ2-7 proteins, so the full variable domain is: KAGVTQTPRYLIKTRGQQVTLSCSPISGHRSVSWYQQTPGQGLQFLFEYFSETQRNKGNFPGRFSGRQFSNSRSEMNVSTLELGDSALYLCASSPGRDKYFGPGTRLTVT.